This T cell receptor beta chain came from a study of blood T cell repertoires in COVID-19 (dated by TCRdb to 2018 to 2021). Regarding the complete study: Samples covering the acute and convalescent phases of COVID-19 were provided by collaborators in the United States, Italy and Spain. The material from the prospective study consisted of cDNA or gDNA derived from T cells, B-cell-depleted T cells, or PBMCs. Deeply sampled blood TCRbeta repertoires from subjects exposed to, actively infected with, or recovered from COVID-19 were included in the dataset. The repertoires were released in a freely available public database meant as a resource for research on the immune response to SARS-CoV-2. The samples were drawn from two sources: the first 160 participants of the ongoing ImmuneRACE study, and fewer than 1,500 subjects contributed by 6 global collaborators. Nearly every sample came with metadata listing a de-identified subject ID, COVID-19 status, age in years and sex. Where available, HLA class I and class II types were taken from metadata supplied by the sample provider and were not determined by assay-based typing. Study-wide conclusions, independent of this receptor: The quantity of clinical and demographic metadata differed by source and by participant and was supplied without curation.

TCRbeta CDR3 regions were amplified from genomic DNA by means of the immunoSEQ Assay, a bias-controlled multiplex PCR. On the study's bioinformatics: Within the assay, amplification of reference gene primers was used to estimate how many nucleated cells each sample contained. Sequence reads were collapsed and filtered to measure the absolute abundance of every unique TCRbeta CDR3 rearrangement. For each sample, productive Simpson clonality was calculated by taking the square root of Simpson's diversity index across productive rearrangements. Entries here come from immuneACCESS through TCRdb and include only in-frame sequences with V and J called. Some clones fail to appear in such tables; in the studies checked, an unresolved V gene covers under half of the shortfall, and the cause of the remainder is unknown. That table supplies the V and J calls and clone size; D and trimming were determined from the DNA. The sample table holds 40,000 to 55,000 clones, of which around 86% were seen once. The ten largest clonotypes hold 5.5% to 7.5% of the sample.

With respect to this clone: Its antigen remains unidentified. Base qualities are not provided; no much larger clone lies one nucleotide away.

The CDR3 starts with the cysteine, ends with the phenylalanine, and has 16 residues. Of all the DNA, just the CDR3 is kept, 48 bases in frame from base 1. Trimming takes 3 bases off V and 9 bases off J; junction bases not matched to a gene: 8. The germline V gene sets CDR1 to SGDLS and CDR2 to YYNGEE. Each collaborating institution followed its own protocols to collect whole blood in K2EDTA tubes. For TCRbeta analysis, collaborators shipped samples as frozen whole blood, isolated PBMCs, or DNA extracted from either of those sample types. The TCR originated in a man aged 50 to 59 with active COVID-19. The chain links TRBV9 with TRBJ2-1; 14 middle bases align to TRBD2. Sequenced: peripheral blood. DNA sequence: TGTGCCAGCAGCGCCAGACTAGCGGGAGGGCGTGGTGAGCAGTTCTTC. Its product reads: CASSARLAGGRGEQFF.